The 10 T cell receptor beta chains given below trace back to one sample, sequenced in a study of T cells expressing NK-cell markers. No DNA is given; TCRdb re-called the 5' RACE reads and lists each CDR3 protein once. This table lists 440,000 or so distinct CDR3 sequences. The sequenced sample was blood T cells: a sorted CD56 or NKG2C T cell subset, CD4+ or CD8+ T cells, or bulk PBMC T cells (not recorded which). The receptors were gathered from a woman aged 18 to 75 in good health.

The rearrangement uses TRBV7-2 and TRBJ2-3; with no DNA, the TCRdb D assignment of TRBD2 cannot be verified. Germline CDR1 is SGHTA and CDR2 is FQGNSA. The length of the CDR3 is 16 residues. The CDR3 loop reads CASSLGRQARTDTQYF.

V usage is TRBV4-2 and J usage is TRBJ2-7; TCRdb returns TRBD1, unconfirmable since there is no DNA. This CDR3 contains 15 residues. Germline V lookup: CDR1 LGHNA, CDR2 YNFKEQ. CDR3: CASSGERASSYEQYF.

The CDR3 loop reads CASSSSGGYTGELFF. The chain carries TRBV12-3 or TRBV12-4 and TRBJ2-2; TCRdb's D call, TRBD1, is unchecked because there is no DNA. The CDR3 is 15 amino acids.

The gene calls are TRBV5-4 and TRBJ1-1; TCRdb picks TRBD1, but there is no DNA to check that call. The CDR3 has 17 amino acids. CDR1 SGHNT and CDR2 YYREEE come from the germline V gene (reference sequence). CDR3 residues: CATRPGGGERLNTEAFF.

V gene TRBV30 combines with J gene TRBJ1-2; TCRdb proposes TRBD1, but this gene call is untestable without DNA. Germline V gene lookup returns CDR1 GTSNPN and CDR2 SVGIG (reference sequence). The CDR3 totals 12 residues. The CDR3 loop reads CAWEGMNYGYTF.

The chain links TRBV5-4 to TRBJ2-3; the TCRdb call, TRBD1, lacks DNA for checking. Germline CDR1 reads SGHNT; CDR2 reads YYREEE (reference sequence). The CDR3 runs 15 residues. The CDR3 here is CASSQSAGDTDTQYF.

The chain is built from TRBV27 and TRBJ1-1; no DNA is available, so the TRBD1 call from TCRdb remains unchecked. This CDR3 spans 16 amino acids. CDR1 is MNHEY and CDR2 is SMNVEV in the germline V gene (reference sequence). CDR3 sequence: CASSLWGDTTNTEAFF.

The chain employs TRBV19 and TRBJ2-7; without DNA, the TCRdb call of TRBD1 cannot be checked. The CDR3 runs 15 residues. The germline V gene encodes CDR1 LNHDA and CDR2 SQIVND (reference sequence). CDR3: CASSPGRWDNYEQYF.

The chain has TRBV13 and TRBJ2-5. Germline V gene lookup returns CDR1 PRHDT and CDR2 FYEKMQ (reference sequence). The CDR3 covers 13 residues. The CDR3 protein is CASSVDRQETQYF.

This sequence joins TRBV6-2 or TRBV6-3 and TRBJ2-1; the TRBD2 assignment by TCRdb is unverifiable without DNA. Per the germline V gene, CDR1 is MNHEY and CDR2 is SVGEGT. The CDR3 runs to 15 residues. The CDR3 sequence is CASNPRGSSYNEQFF.